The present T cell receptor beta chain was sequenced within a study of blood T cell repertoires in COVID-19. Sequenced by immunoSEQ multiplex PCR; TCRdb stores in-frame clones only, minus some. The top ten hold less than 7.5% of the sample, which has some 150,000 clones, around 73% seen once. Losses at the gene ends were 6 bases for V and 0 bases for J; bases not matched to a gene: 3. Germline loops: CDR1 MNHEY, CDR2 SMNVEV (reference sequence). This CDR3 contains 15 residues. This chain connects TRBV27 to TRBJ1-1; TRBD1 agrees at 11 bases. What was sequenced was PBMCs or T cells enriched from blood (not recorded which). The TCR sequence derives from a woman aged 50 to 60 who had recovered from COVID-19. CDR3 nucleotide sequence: TGTGCCAGCAGCGGGACAGGGGGTATGAACACTGAAGCTTTCTTT. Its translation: CASSGTGGMNTEAFF.